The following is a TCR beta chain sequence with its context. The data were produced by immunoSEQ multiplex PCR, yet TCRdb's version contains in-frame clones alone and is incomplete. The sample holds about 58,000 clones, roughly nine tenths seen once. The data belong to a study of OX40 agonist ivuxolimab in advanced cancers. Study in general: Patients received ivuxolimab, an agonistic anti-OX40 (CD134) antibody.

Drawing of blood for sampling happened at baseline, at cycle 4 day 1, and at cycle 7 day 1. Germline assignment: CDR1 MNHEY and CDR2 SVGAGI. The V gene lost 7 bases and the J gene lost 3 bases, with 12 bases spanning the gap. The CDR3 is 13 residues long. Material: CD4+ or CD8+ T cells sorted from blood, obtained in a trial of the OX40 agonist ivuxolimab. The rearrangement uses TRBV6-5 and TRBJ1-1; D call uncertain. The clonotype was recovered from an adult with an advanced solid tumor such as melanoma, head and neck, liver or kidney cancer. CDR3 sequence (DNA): TGTGCCAGCACCCCAGATCCGTACACTGAAGCTTTCTTT. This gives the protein CASTPDPYTEAFF.